Listed here are 32 T cell receptor beta chains from one sample, sequenced in a study of T cell changes during pregnancy in multiple sclerosis. TCRdb keeps only in-frame clones here, not all; method: immunoSEQ multiplex PCR. Seen here are under 45,000 clones, 88% observed once, and the top ten hold approximately 1%. Sequencing used CD4+ T cells from peripheral blood mononuclear cells, obtained in the second trimester of pregnancy. These TCRs come from a female donor with multiple sclerosis, enrolled in a pregnancy study.

The chain is built from TRBV10-3 and TRBJ2-3; TRBD2 agrees at 15 bases. This CDR3 region has 16 residues. Germline V gene sequence: CDR1 ENHRY, CDR2 SYGVKD. The trim removed 2 bases at V and 9 bases at J, leaving 6 bases unmatched. CDR3 nucleotides: TGTGCCATCAGTGAGCGGACTAGCGGGAGGGCAGGGACGCAGTATTTT. Translation: CAISERTSGRAGTQYF.

The chain combines TRBV5-1 with TRBJ1-1; D is possibly TRBD1 (5 bases). Trimming shortened V by 6 bases and J by 1 base, and 19 bases separated the two germline ends. The CDR3 spans 16 residues. Germline V CDR1 and CDR2: SGHRS, YFSETQ. The CDR3: CASNEAGGTRNTEAFF. The CDR3 coding sequence is TGCGCCAGCAACGAGGCCGGGGGGACGAGGAACACTGAAGCTTTCTTT.

This chain uses TRBV5-1 with TRBJ2-3; D ambiguous. Germline loops: CDR1 SGHRS, CDR2 YFSETQ. The ends were cut back, 0 bases at V and 0 bases at J, with 5 bases in the middle. The CDR3 contains 14 residues. The CDR3 is CASSLAVSTDTQYF. DNA for the CDR3: TGCGCCAGCAGCTTGGCCGTTAGCACAGATACGCAGTATTTT.

This clone was detected only once. The rearrangement uses TRBV11-2 and TRBJ2-2, with 8 bases fitting TRBD1. The trim removed 8 bases at V and 7 bases at J, leaving 9 bases unmatched. The germline CDR1 and CDR2 sequences are SGHAT and FQNNGV. The CDR3 length is 14 residues. DNA for the CDR3: TGTGCCAGCCGGTGGCAGGGGGCCGTCGGGGAGCTGTTTTTT. Translating it yields CASRWQGAVGELFF. The full variable domain, with the rest looked up from reference TRBV11-2 and TRBJ2-2, is EAGVAQSPRYKIIEKRQSVAFWCNPISGHATLYWYQQILGQGPKLLIQFQNNGVVDDSQLPKDRFSAERLKGVDSTLKIQPAKLEDSAVYLCASRWQGAVGELFFGEGSRLTVL.

The chain links TRBV5-1 to TRBJ2-5; TRBD2 agrees at 11 bases. Germline V gene sequence: CDR1 SGHRS, CDR2 YFSETQ. V lost 1 base to trimming and J lost 4 bases; unmatched junction nucleotides: 3. The CDR3 is made up of 15 amino acids. CDR3 in amino acids: CASSLSGTSGETQYF. The CDR3 coding sequence is TGCGCCAGCAGCTTGTCAGGGACTAGCGGAGAGACCCAGTACTTC.

This rearrangement joins TRBV5-6 to TRBJ2-1; the D is unclear. Trimming pared 0 bases from V and 3 bases from J, leaving 10 bases between. The CDR3 is made up of 15 amino acids. Per the germline V gene, CDR1 is SGHDT and CDR2 is YYEEEE. The CDR3 is CASSLGLTYYNEQFF. DNA of the CDR3: TGTGCCAGCAGCTTGGGACTTACCTACTACAATGAGCAGTTCTTC.

The genes are TRBV9 and TRBJ2-2, with D unresolved. CDR3 size: 16 residues. Germline V gene sequence: CDR1 SGDLS, CDR2 YYNGEE. V was trimmed by 0 bases and J by 1 base, leaving 10 bases between them. The CDR3, as DNA: TGTGCCAGCAGCGTAGGTTGGCCCGAGAACACCGGGGAGCTGTTTTTT. This codes for CASSVGWPENTGELFF.

The gene calls are TRBV9 and TRBJ2-7; 7 bases match TRBD2. Germline V gene lookup returns CDR1 SGDLS and CDR2 YYNGEE. V gave up 7 bases and J gave up 1 base; unmatched junction bases: 11. The CDR3 spans 15 residues. CDR3 loop: CASSKSAGESYEQYF. In DNA, the CDR3 is TGTGCCAGCTCTAAGTCCGCGGGAGAATCCTACGAGCAGTACTTC.

The CDR3 DNA reads TGTGCCAGCAGTTTAATCGGAGCGAACACTGAAGCTTTCTTT. This encodes CASSLIGANTEAFF. The V call is TRBV27, the J call TRBJ1-1, with no clear D. V gave up 2 bases and J gave up 1 base, with 8 bases separating them. Germline-derived CDR1 and CDR2 are MNHEY and SMNVEV (reference sequence). The CDR3 covers 14 residues.

This clone was seen only once. The V call is TRBV11-2, the J call TRBJ2-2; weak D call: TRBD1 (5 bases). V lost 4 bases and J 3 bases, leaving 12 bases between the germline ends. This CDR3 contains 15 residues. The germline gives CDR1 SGHAT, CDR2 FQNNGV. The CDR3 spells CASSSRAGYTGELFF. DNA for the CDR3: TGTGCCAGCAGCTCCCGAGCAGGGTACACCGGGGAGCTGTTTTTT.

CDR3 sequence (DNA): TGTGCCAGCAGTGAATCGGGGGGACGGAACTACGAGCAGTACTTC. Its protein product is CASSESGGRNYEQYF. The V call is TRBV2, the J call TRBJ2-7, with TRBD2 matching 7 bases. V dropped 2 bases and J dropped 3; count of bases not matched to a gene: 7. The CDR3 extends over 15 amino acids. From germline, CDR1 is SNHLY and CDR2 FYNNEI.

The rearrangement joins TRBV19 to TRBJ2-2, with 9 bases fitting TRBD1. Unmatched junction bases numbered 3, after V lost 9 bases and J lost 1 base. The length of the CDR3 is 14 residues. Germline V gene lookup returns CDR1 LNHDA and CDR2 SQIVND (reference sequence). CDR3 sequence reads: CASGQGMNTGELFF. The CDR3 coding sequence is TGTGCCAGCGGACAGGGGATGAACACCGGGGAGCTGTTTTTT. Filled out from reference TRBV19 and TRBJ2-2, the complete variable domain reads DGGITQSPKYLFRKEGQNVTLSCEQNLNHDAMYWYRQDPGQGLRLIYYSQIVNDFQKGDIAEGYSVSREKKESFPLTVTSAQKNPTAFYLCASGQGMNTGELFFGEGSRLTVL.

The rearrangement links TRBV2 to TRBJ2-7; 8 positions match TRBD2. V gave up 9 bases and J gave up 9 bases; unmatched junction bases: 10. The germline CDR1 and CDR2 sequences are SNHLY and FYNNEI. The CDR3 covers 12 residues. CDR3 in amino acids: CASGVGGVRQYF. The CDR3 DNA reads as TGTGCCAGTGGGGTCGGGGGGGTTAGGCAGTACTTC.

This chain joins TRBV19 and TRBJ2-1; 9 bases fit TRBD2. The germline CDR1 and CDR2 sequences are LNHDA and SQIVND (reference sequence). The CDR3 consists of 18 residues. V was pared by 3 bases and J by 10 bases, with 19 bases of the junction left unmatched. Here the CDR3 reads CASSIDALAGNVLGEQFF. CDR3 nucleotide sequence: TGTGCCAGTAGTATCGACGCCCTAGCGGGGAATGTCCTGGGCGAGCAGTTCTTC.

The V gene is TRBV27, the J gene TRBJ2-3; TRBD2 aligns across 13 bases. CDR1 MNHEY and CDR2 SMNVEV come from the germline V gene (reference sequence). This CDR3 region has 15 residues. With V trimmed by 5 bases and J by 6 bases, 5 bases remained unmatched. CDR3 sequence: CASSTGLAGVDTQYF. CDR3 nucleotide sequence: TGTGCCAGCAGTACCGGACTAGCGGGAGTGGATACGCAGTATTTT.

The gene calls are TRBV21-1 and TRBJ2-7; TRBD1, the D gene given by the table, was not confirmed from the DNA. TRBV21-1 is a pseudogene locus. The length of the CDR3 is 19 residues. This CDR3 reads CASSTGRVAGVSRTSGQYF. CDR3 sequence (DNA): TGTGCCAGCAGCACCGGGCGGGTGGCAGGGGTTTCGCGTACAAGCGGGCAGTACTTC.

V and J are TRBV10-3 and TRBJ1-1; D perhaps matches TRBD1 (5 bases). CDR1 and CDR2 (germline): ENHRY, SYGVKD. The CDR3 runs to 15 residues. V was clipped by 7 bases and J by 6 bases, with 21 bases between them. The DNA for the CDR3 is TGTGCCATCACCCCCGACAGTCTCTATGGCTCTGAAGCTTTCTTT. Translating gives CAITPDSLYGSEAFF.

This clone occurred once. The chain uses TRBV2 and TRBJ2-7, with 7 bases aligning to TRBD1. The CDR3 is 15 amino acids. The V gene end was trimmed by 2 bases and the J gene end by 1 base; junction bases not matched to a gene: 5. Looked up from germline, CDR1 is SNHLY and CDR2 is FYNNEI. This chain's CDR3 is CASSEPGDRSYEQYF. DNA of the CDR3: TGTGCCAGCAGTGAACCTGGGGACAGATCCTACGAGCAGTACTTC.

The rearrangement uses TRBV29-1 and TRBJ2-2; a weak D match, TRBD2 (5 bases). V dropped 3 bases and J dropped 2 bases, with 7 bases sitting between them. The CDR3 has 13 residues. Germline lookup yields CDR1 SQVTM and CDR2 ANQGSEA. Here the CDR3 DNA reads TGCAGCGTTGATTCGGGAAACACCGGGGAGCTGTTTTTT. As protein: CSVDSGNTGELFF.

This sequence joins TRBV7-9 and TRBJ1-2; D not certain. Between the trimmed V and J ends, which lost 4 bases and 2 bases, there was a span of 11 bases. From germline, CDR1 is SEHNR and CDR2 FQNEAQ (reference sequence). This CDR3 contains 14 residues. The CDR3 loop reads CASSSAGKNYGYTF. DNA of the CDR3: TGTGCCAGCAGCTCCGCCGGGAAGAACTATGGCTACACCTTC.

The CDR3 region has the DNA TGTGCCAGCAGCCCGACAGGGGGCAATCAGCCCCAGCATTTT. It yields the protein CASSPTGGNQPQHF. The chain has TRBV7-2 and TRBJ1-5; TRBD1 aligns across 8 bases. CDR1 and CDR2 from the germline V gene are SGHTA and FQGNSA. After removal of 5 bases from V and 2 bases from J, the junction contained 2 bases not matched to a gene. This CDR3 is built from 14 residues.

The chain is built from TRBV6-5 and TRBJ2-1; D is perhaps TRBD1 (6 bases). Germline values: CDR1 MNHEY, CDR2 SVGAGI. The CDR3 runs 15 residues. V was cut by 0 bases and J by 5 bases, with 11 bases left in between. CDR3 sequence (DNA): TGTGCCAGCAGTTACTCGAGTGCAGGGGACAATGAGCAGTTCTTC. Translating gives CASSYSSAGDNEQFF.

This clone came up once. The chain uses TRBV7-9 and TRBJ1-4; D possibly corresponds to TRBD1 (6 bases). Germline CDR1 and CDR2: SEHNR and FQNEAQ (reference sequence). This CDR3 has 16 amino acids. Between the trimmed V and J ends, which lost 1 base and 1 base, there was a span of 10 bases. The CDR3 loop is CASSLGGPETNEKLFF. CDR3 nucleotides: TGTGCCAGCAGCTTAGGGGGGCCCGAAACTAATGAAAAACTGTTTTTT.

The V call is TRBV7-2, the J call TRBJ2-3, with D unclear. V lost 6 bases, J lost 3 bases, and 10 bases lay in between. CDR3 length: 13 residues. Germline assignment: CDR1 SGHTA and CDR2 FQGNSA. The CDR3 reads CASRRKRTDTQYF. Written as DNA, the CDR3 is TGTGCCAGCAGGAGAAAGAGAACAGATACGCAGTATTTT. Supplemented by reference TRBV7-2 and TRBJ2-3, the full variable domain reads GAGVSQSPSNKVTEKGKDVELRCDPISGHTALYWYRQSLGQGLEFLIYFQGNSAPDKSGLPSDRFSAERTGGSVSTLTIQRTQQEDSAVYLCASRRKRTDTQYFGPGTRLTVL.

The V call is TRBV18, the J call TRBJ2-7, with TRBD1 as a possible D gene (5 bases). The CDR3 spans 13 residues. CDR1 and CDR2 from the germline V gene are KGHSH and LQKENI. V lost 4 bases and J lost 3, with 10 bases in between. The CDR3 loop is CASSRPDIYEQYF. CDR3 coding DNA: TGTGCCAGCTCACGACCGGACATCTACGAGCAGTACTTC.

V gene TRBV2 combines with J gene TRBJ2-5; a weak D match, TRBD1 (6 bases). CDR1 and CDR2 (germline): SNHLY, FYNNEI. Between the trimmed V and J ends, which lost 7 bases and 3 bases, there was a span of 18 bases. The length of the CDR3 is 15 residues. The CDR3 region is CASNPQGKAKETQYF. The CDR3 bases are TGTGCCAGCAATCCACAGGGAAAGGCGAAAGAGACCCAGTACTTC.

This clone was observed once. The V and J genes are TRBV6-1 and TRBJ2-7; D is perhaps TRBD1 (5 bases). CDR3 size: 14 residues. CDR1 is MNHNS, CDR2 SASEGT, per germline. V was shortened by 2 bases and J by 4 bases, with 12 bases between the two germline ends. Here the CDR3 reads CASSESSGIYEQYF. The CDR3 DNA follows: TGTGCCAGCAGTGAATCCTCAGGGATATACGAGCAGTACTTC.

The J gene is TRBJ2-7, the V gene TRBV5-1, with D possibly TRBD1 on 5 matching bases. The CDR3 runs to 14 residues. Germline-derived CDR1 and CDR2 are SGHRS and YFSETQ. V gave up 3 bases and J gave up 4 bases, with 14 bases separating them. The CDR3 sequence: CASSSSGNQYEQYF. CDR3 coding DNA: TGCGCCAGCAGCTCCTCAGGGAATCAGTACGAGCAGTACTTC.

The genes are TRBV6-6 and TRBJ1-3; 8 bases map to TRBD1. CDR1 and CDR2 (germline): MNHNY, SVGAGI (reference sequence). V trimming: 6 bases; J trimming: 2 bases; junction bases outside the gene matches: 6. CDR3 length: 15 residues. The CDR3 DNA reads TGTGCCAGCAGCCACCAGGGGGCGCCTGGAAACACCATATATTTT. Residues: CASSHQGAPGNTIYF.

This clone was picked up many times. The gene calls are TRBV30 and TRBJ1-1; D might be TRBD1 (6 bases). CDR1 and CDR2 (germline): GTSNPN, SVGIG (reference sequence). Trimming removed 2 bases at V and 4 bases at J, with 11 bases between. CDR3 length: 13 amino acids. CDR3 in amino acids: CAWSNKGGTEAFF. CDR3 DNA: TGTGCCTGGAGTAACAAAGGGGGCACTGAAGCTTTCTTT. The full variable domain, its missing parts supplied by reference TRBV30 and TRBJ1-1, is SQTIHQWPATLVQPVGSPLSLECTVEGTSNPNLYWYRQAAGRGLQLLFYSVGIGQISSEVPQNLSASRPQDRQFILSSKKLLLSDSGFYLCAWSNKGGTEAFFGQGTRLTVV.

This clone has just one count. The genes are TRBV15 and TRBJ2-1, with 7 bases lining up with TRBD2. Germline V lookup: CDR1 LNHNV, CDR2 YYDKDF (reference sequence). J gave up 9 bases and V 3 bases, and 17 bases lay outside the gene matches. The CDR3 is 17 residues long. CDR3 nucleotide sequence: TGTGCCACCAGCAGGTGGGGGGGTCGTCGGGTGTTCAGTGAGCAGTTCTTC. Amino acid sequence: CATSRWGGRRVFSEQFF.

With respect to this clone: Additional DNA sequences in this sample encode the identical CDR3. CDR3 bases: TGTGCCAGCTCACCACCTGGGACTAGCGACTACAATGAGCAGTTCTTC. This sequence encodes CASSPPGTSDYNEQFF. The chain employs TRBV18 and TRBJ2-1, with 10 nucleotides matching TRBD2. Germline V gene data show CDR1 as KGHSH and CDR2 as LQKENI. The CDR3 length is 16 residues. V lost 0 bases and J lost 3; bases outside the gene matches: 2.